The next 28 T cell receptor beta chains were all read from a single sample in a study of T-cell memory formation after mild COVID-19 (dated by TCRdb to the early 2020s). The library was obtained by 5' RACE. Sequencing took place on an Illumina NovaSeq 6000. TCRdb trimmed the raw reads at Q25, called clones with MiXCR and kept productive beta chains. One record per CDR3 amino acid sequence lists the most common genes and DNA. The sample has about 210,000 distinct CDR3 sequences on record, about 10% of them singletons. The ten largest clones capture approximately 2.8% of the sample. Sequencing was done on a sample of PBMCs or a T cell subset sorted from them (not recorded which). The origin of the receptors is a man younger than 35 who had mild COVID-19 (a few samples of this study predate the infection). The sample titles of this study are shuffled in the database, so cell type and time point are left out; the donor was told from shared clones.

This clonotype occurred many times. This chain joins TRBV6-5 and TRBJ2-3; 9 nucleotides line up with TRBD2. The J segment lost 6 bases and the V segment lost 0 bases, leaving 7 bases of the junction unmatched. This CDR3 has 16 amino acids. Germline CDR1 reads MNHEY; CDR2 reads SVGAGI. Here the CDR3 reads CASSYSKPAGGDTQYF. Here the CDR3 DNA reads TGTGCCAGCAGTTACTCGAAACCGGCGGGGGGGGATACGCAGTATTTT.

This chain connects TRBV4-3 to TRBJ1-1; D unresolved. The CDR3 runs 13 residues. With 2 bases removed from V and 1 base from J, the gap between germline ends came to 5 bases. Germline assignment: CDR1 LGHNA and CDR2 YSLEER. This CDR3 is CASSQLANTEAFF. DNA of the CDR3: TGCGCCAGCAGCCAATTGGCGAACACTGAAGCTTTCTTT.

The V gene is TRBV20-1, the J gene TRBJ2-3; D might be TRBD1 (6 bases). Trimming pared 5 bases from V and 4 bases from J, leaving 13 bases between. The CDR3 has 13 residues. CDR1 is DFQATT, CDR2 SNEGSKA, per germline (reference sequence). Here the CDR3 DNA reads TGCAGTGCTGCCAGGGGAGTCGCAGATACGCAGTATTTT. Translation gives CSAARGVADTQYF.

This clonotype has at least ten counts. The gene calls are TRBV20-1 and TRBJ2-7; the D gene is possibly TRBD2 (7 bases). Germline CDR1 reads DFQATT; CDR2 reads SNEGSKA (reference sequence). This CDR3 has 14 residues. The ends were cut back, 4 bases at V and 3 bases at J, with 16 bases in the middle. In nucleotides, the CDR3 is TGCAGTGCTATACCAGGCGGGGGCAGCTACGAGCAGTACGTC. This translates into CSAIPGGGSYEQYV.

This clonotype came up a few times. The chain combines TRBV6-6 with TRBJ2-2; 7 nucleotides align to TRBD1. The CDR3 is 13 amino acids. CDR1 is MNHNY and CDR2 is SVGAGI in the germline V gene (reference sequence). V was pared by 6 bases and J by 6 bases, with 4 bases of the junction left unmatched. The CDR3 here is CASSGQGAGELFF. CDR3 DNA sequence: TGTGCCAGCAGCGGGCAGGGGGCCGGGGAGCTGTTTTTT.

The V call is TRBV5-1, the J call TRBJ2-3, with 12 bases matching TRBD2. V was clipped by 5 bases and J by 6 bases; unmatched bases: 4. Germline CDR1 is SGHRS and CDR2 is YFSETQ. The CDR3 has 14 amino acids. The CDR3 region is CASRTSGGVDTQYF. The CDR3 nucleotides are TGCGCCAGCAGGACTAGCGGGGGAGTTGATACGCAGTATTTT.

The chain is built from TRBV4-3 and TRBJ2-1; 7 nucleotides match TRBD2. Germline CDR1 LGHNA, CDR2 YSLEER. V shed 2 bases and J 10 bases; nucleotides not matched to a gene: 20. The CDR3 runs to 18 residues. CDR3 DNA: TGCGCCAGCAGCCAACTAACCCCAGCGAGCGGGGATGTCAGAGAGCAGTTCTTC. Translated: CASSQLTPASGDVREQFF.

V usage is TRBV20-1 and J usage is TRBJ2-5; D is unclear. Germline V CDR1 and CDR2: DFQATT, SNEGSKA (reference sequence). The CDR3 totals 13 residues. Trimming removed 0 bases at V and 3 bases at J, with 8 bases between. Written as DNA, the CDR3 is TGCAGTGCTAGAGATAGGGTTAAAGAGACCCAGTACTTC. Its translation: CSARDRVKETQYF.

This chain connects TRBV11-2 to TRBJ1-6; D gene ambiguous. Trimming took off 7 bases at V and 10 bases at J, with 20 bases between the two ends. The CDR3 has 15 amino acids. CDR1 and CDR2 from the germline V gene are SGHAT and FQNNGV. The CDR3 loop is CASTLRGGDGSPLHF. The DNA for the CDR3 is TGTGCCAGCACCCTGCGAGGAGGTGATGGATCACCCCTCCACTTT. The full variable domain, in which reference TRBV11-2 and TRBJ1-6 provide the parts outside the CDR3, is EAGVAQSPRYKIIEKRQSVAFWCNPISGHATLYWYQQILGQGPKLLIQFQNNGVVDDSQLPKDRFSAERLKGVDSTLKIQPAKLEDSAVYLCASTLRGGDGSPLHFGNGTRLTVT.

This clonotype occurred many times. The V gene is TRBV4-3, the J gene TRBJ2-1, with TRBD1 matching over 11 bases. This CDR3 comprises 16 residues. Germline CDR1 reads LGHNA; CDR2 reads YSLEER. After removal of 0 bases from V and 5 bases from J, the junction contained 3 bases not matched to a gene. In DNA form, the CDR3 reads TGCGCCAGCAGCCAAGACGGGACAGGGGGACACAATGAGCAGTTCTTC. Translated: CASSQDGTGGHNEQFF.

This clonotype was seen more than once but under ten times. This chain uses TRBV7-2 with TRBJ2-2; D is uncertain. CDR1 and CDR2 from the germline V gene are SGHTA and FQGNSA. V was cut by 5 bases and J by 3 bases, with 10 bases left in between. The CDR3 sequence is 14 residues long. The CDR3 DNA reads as TGTGCCAGCAGCCTAACAAGGGACACCGGGGAGCTGTTTTTT. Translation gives CASSLTRDTGELFF. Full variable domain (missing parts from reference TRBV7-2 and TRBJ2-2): GAGVSQSPSNKVTEKGKDVELRCDPISGHTALYWYRQSLGQGLEFLIYFQGNSAPDKSGLPSDRFSAERTGGSVSTLTIQRTQQEDSAVYLCASSLTRDTGELFFGEGSRLTVL.

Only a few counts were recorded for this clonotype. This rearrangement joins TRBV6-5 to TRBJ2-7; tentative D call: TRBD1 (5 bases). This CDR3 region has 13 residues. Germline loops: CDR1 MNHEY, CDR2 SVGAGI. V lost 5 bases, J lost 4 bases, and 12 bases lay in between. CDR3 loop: CASSVRVRYEQYF. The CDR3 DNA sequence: TGTGCCAGCAGTGTCAGGGTCAGGTACGAGCAGTACTTC.

CDR3 sequence reads: CASSWGANTEAFF. CDR3 bases: TGTGCCAGCAGCTGGGGGGCGAACACTGAAGCTTTCTTT. The rearrangement joins TRBV27 to TRBJ1-1, with a tentative D call TRBD1 (6 bases). There are 13 residues in the CDR3. The germline V gene encodes CDR1 MNHEY and CDR2 SMNVEV (reference sequence). V shed 6 bases and J shed 1 base, with 9 bases lying between them.

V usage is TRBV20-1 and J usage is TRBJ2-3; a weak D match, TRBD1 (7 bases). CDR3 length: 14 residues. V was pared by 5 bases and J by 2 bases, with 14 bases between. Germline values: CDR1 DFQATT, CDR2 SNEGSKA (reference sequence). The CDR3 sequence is CSARRQGLTDTQYF. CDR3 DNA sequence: TGCAGTGCTCGGAGACAGGGACTCACAGATACGCAGTATTTT.

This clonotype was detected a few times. CDR3 in DNA: TGCGCCAGCAGCCCTCAGACAGGGTCTTCTTCGGATGGCTACACCTTC. Translated, it gives CASSPQTGSSSDGYTF. The chain employs TRBV5-1 and TRBJ1-2, with 7 bases that match TRBD1. The CDR3 totals 16 residues. The ends lost 4 bases at V and 6 bases at J; junction bases unmatched: 15. The germline CDR1 and CDR2 sequences are SGHRS and YFSETQ.

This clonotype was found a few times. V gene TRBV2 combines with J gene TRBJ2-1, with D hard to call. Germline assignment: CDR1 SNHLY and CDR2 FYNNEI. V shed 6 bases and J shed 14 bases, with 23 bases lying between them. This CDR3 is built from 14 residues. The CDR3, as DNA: TGTGCCAGCAGCCGATCGCCAGGCGTAGGTCGGAAGTTCTTC. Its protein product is CASSRSPGVGRKFF.

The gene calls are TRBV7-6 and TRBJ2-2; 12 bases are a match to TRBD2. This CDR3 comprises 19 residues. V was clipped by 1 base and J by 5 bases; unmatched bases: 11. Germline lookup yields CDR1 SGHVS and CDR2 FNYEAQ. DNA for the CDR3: TGTGCCAGCAGCTTAGTCATTCCAGGCGGACTAGCGGGGACCGGGGAGCTGTTTTTT. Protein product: CASSLVIPGGLAGTGELFF.

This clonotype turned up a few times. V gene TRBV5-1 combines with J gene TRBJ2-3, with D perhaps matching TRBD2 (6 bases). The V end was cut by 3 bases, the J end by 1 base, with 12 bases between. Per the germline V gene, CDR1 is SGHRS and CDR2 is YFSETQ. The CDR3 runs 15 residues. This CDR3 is CASSWRGPGTDTQYF. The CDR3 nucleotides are TGCGCCAGCAGCTGGAGGGGACCGGGCACAGATACGCAGTATTTT. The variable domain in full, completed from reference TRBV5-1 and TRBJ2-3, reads KAGVTQTPRYLIKTRGQQVTLSCSPISGHRSVSWYQQTPGQGLQFLFEYFSETQRNKGNFPGRFSGRQFSNSRSEMNVSTLELGDSALYLCASSWRGPGTDTQYFGPGTRLTVL.

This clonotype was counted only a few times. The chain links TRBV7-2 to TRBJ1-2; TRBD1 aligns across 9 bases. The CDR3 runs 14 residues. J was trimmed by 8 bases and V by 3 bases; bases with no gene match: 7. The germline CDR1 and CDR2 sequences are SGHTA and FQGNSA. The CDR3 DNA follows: TGTGCCAGCAGCTTCGGGGACAGGGCCCGCGGCTACACCTTC. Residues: CASSFGDRARGYTF. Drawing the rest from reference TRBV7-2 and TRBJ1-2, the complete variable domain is GAGVSQSPSNKVTEKGKDVELRCDPISGHTALYWYRQSLGQGLEFLIYFQGNSAPDKSGLPSDRFSAERTGGSVSTLTIQRTQQEDSAVYLCASSFGDRARGYTFGSGTRLTVV.

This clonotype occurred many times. The CDR3 region is CASSQGIYNEQFF. CDR3 nucleotides: TGCGCCAGCAGCCAAGGTATTTACAATGAGCAGTTCTTC. This chain connects TRBV4-3 to TRBJ2-1; unclear D gene. The length of the CDR3 is 13 residues. V shed 1 base and J shed 4 bases, with 5 bases lying between them. The germline gives CDR1 LGHNA, CDR2 YSLEER.

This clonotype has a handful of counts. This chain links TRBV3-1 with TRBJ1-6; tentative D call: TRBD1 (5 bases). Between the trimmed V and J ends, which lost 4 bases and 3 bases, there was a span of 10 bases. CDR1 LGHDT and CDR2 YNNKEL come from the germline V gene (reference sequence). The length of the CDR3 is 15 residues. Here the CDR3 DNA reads TGTGCCAGCAGCCCTCCGGGACTCTATAATTCACCCCTCCACTTT. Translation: CASSPPGLYNSPLHF.

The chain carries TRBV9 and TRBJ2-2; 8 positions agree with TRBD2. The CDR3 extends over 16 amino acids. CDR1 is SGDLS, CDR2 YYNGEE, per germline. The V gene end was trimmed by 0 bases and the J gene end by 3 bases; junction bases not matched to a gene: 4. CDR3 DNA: TGTGCCAGCAGCGTAGAGGCGGGGGGCGACACCGGGGAGCTGTTTTTT. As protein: CASSVEAGGDTGELFF.

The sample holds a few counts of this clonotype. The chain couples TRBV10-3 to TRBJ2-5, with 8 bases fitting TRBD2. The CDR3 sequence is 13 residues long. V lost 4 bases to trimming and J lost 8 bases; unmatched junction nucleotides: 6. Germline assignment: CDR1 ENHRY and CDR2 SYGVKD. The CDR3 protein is CAISGSSGITQYF. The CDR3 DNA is TGTGCCATCAGTGGGAGTAGCGGGATCACCCAGTACTTC.

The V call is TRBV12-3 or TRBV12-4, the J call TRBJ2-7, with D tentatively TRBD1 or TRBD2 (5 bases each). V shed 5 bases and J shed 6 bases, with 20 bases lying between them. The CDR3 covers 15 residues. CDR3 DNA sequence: TGTGCCAGCAGTCCGCAGGGTTCTGGGAGCGGCGAGCAGTACTTC. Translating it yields CASSPQGSGSGEQYF.

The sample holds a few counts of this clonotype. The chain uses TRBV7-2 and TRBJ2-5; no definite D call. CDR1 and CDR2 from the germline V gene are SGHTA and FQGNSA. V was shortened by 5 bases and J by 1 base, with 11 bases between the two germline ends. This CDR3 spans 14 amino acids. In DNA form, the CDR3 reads TGTGCCAGCAGCCCGGCGGCCGGCCAAGAGACCCAGTACTTC. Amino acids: CASSPAAGQETQYF.

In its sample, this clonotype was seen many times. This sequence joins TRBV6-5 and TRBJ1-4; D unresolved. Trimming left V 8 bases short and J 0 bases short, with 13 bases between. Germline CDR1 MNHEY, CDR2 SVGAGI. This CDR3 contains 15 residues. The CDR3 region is CASQPLGATNEKLFF. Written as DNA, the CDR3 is TGTGCCAGCCAGCCCCTAGGAGCAACTAATGAAAAACTGTTTTTT.

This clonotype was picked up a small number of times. CDR3 DNA sequence: TGTGCCACCAGCAGAGAGGGCAGGGACACCCCTGAAGCTTTCTTT. Protein sequence: CATSREGRDTPEAFF. The chain is built from TRBV15 and TRBJ1-1; TRBD1 is a possible D gene (6 bases). The V gene's germline CDR1 is LNHNV and CDR2 YYDKDF (reference sequence). This CDR3 contains 15 residues. Trimming pared 0 bases from V and 6 bases from J, leaving 14 bases between.

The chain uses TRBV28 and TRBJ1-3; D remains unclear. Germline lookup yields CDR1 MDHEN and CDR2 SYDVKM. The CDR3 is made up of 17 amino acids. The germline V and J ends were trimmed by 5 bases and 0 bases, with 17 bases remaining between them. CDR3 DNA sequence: TGTGCCAGCAGTCCCGCCTCAGTCTTATTCTCTGGAAACACCATATATTTT. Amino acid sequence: CASSPASVLFSGNTIYF.